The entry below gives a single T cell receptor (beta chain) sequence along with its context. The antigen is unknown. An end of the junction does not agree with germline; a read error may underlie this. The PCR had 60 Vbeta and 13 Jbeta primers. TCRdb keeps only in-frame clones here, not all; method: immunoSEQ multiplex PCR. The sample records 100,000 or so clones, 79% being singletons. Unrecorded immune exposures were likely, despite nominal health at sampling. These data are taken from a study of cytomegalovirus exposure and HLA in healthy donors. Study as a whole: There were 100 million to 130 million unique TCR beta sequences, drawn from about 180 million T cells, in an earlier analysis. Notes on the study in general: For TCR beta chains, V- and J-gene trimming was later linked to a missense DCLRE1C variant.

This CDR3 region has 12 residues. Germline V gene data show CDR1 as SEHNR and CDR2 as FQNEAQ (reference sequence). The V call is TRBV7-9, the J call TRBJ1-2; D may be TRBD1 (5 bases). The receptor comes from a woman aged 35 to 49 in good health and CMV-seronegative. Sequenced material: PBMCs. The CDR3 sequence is CSSSLGGDGYTF. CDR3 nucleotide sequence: TGTTCCAGCAGCTTGGGGGGGGATGGCTACACCTTC.